A single sample gave rise to the 32 T cell receptor beta chains below, sequenced in a study of shared clonotypes between healthy human individuals. Method: immunoSEQ multiplex PCR; TCRdb's copy keeps in-frame clones and lacks some. The sample includes some 530,000 clones, 81% of them seen just once. The source material was PBMCs. The receptors shown here come from a middle-aged woman in good health. Some clones in this sample may be carry-over from other donors' samples.

The chain employs TRBV7-9 and TRBJ1-3; the D is unclear. The ends were cut back, 7 bases at V and 0 bases at J, with 10 bases in the middle. CDR1 is SEHNR, CDR2 FQNEAQ, per germline (reference sequence). The CDR3 sequence is 14 residues long. CDR3 sequence: CASTTEHSGNTIYF. The DNA of the CDR3 is TGTGCCAGCACCACCGAGCACTCTGGAAACACCATATATTTT. The full variable domain, its missing parts supplied by reference TRBV7-9 and TRBJ1-3, is DTGVSQNPRHKITKRGQNVTFRCDPISEHNRLYWYRQTLGQGPEFLTYFQNEAQLEKSRLLSDRFSAERPKGSFSTLEIQRTEQGDSAMYLCASTTEHSGNTIYFGEGSWLTVV.

This clone has only one observation. This rearrangement joins TRBV7-7 to TRBJ2-5; the D is unclear. Trimming left V 5 bases short and J 4 bases short, with 5 bases between. Germline-derived CDR1 and CDR2 are SSHAT and FNYEAQ (reference sequence). The CDR3 consists of 11 residues. For the CDR3, the DNA is TGTGCCAGCAGCCCGGGAGAGACCCAGTACTTC. Its translation: CASSPGETQYF. Complete variable domain (other parts from reference TRBV7-7 and TRBJ2-5): GAGVSQSPRYKVTKRGQDVTLRCDPISSHATLYWYQQALGQGPEFLTYFNYEAQPDKSGLPSDRFSAERPEGSISTLTIQRTEQRDSAMYRCASSPGETQYFGPGTRLLVL.

The CDR3, as DNA: TGTGCCAGTAGTGTCCTCGGGACTTTCCAAGAGACCCAGTACTTC. It encodes CASSVLGTFQETQYF. The V and J genes are TRBV19 and TRBJ2-5; D perhaps matches TRBD2 (6 bases). Germline-derived CDR1 and CDR2 are LNHDA and SQIVND (reference sequence). Trimming removed 5 bases at V and 1 base at J, with 14 bases between. This CDR3 contains 15 residues.

J is TRBJ2-7 and V is TRBV5-1; D possibly matches TRBD1 or TRBD2 (5 bases each). Germline-derived CDR1 and CDR2 are SGHRS and YFSETQ. The length of the CDR3 is 14 residues. Trimming stripped 4 bases from V and 4 bases from J, with 15 bases between. CDR3 DNA sequence: TGCGCCAGCAGCCCGGGACCTAGAAGTTACGAGCAGTACTTC. As protein: CASSPGPRSYEQYF.

This clone was counted between two and nine times. CDR3 loop: CASSPLGLSGANVLTF. The CDR3 region has the DNA TGTGCCAGCAGTCCCCTCGGTCTCTCTGGGGCCAACGTCCTGACTTTC. The V and J genes are TRBV27 and TRBJ2-6; no reliable D call. The length of the CDR3 is 16 residues. Germline lookup yields CDR1 MNHEY and CDR2 SMNVEV (reference sequence). The V and J ends lost 5 bases and 0 bases respectively, with 11 bases between them.

The CDR3 region is CASSPLRINQPQHF. CDR3 bases: TGTGCCAGCAGCCCCCTAAGAATCAATCAGCCCCAGCATTTT. This chain links TRBV28 with TRBJ1-5; D gene ambiguous. Germline values: CDR1 MDHEN, CDR2 SYDVKM. The CDR3 loop spans 14 amino acids. Trimming removed 6 bases at V and 3 bases at J, with 12 bases between.

V gene TRBV28 combines with J gene TRBJ2-6; D possibly corresponds to TRBD1 (6 bases). Germline V gene lookup returns CDR1 MDHEN and CDR2 SYDVKM. The CDR3 runs 17 residues. V lost 6 bases and J 0 bases, leaving 15 bases between the germline ends. This chain's CDR3 is CASRDGGAGSGANVLTF. In DNA form, the CDR3 reads TGTGCCAGCAGGGATGGGGGCGCTGGCTCTGGGGCCAACGTCCTGACTTTC.

In nucleotides, the CDR3 is TGTGCCAGCAGCCCCTTGGCCAGTGCGAACACCGGGGAGCTGTTTTTT. It translates to CASSPLASANTGELFF. This chain uses TRBV7-3 with TRBJ2-2; no definite D call. Trimming cost V 5 bases and J 0 bases, with 13 bases left between them. The CDR3 spans 16 residues. Looked up from germline, CDR1 is SGHTA and CDR2 is FQGTGA.

V gene TRBV28 combines with J gene TRBJ1-2; no clear D. Looked up from germline, CDR1 is MDHEN and CDR2 is SYDVKM. V was trimmed by 2 bases and J by 8 bases, leaving 15 bases between them. This CDR3 spans 14 amino acids. The CDR3 DNA reads as TGTGCCAGCAGTTTAGACACTGACATGGGGGGCTACACCTTC. Translation: CASSLDTDMGGYTF.

The chain has TRBV9 and TRBJ1-1; tentatively, D is TRBD1 (5 bases). Trimming cost V 2 bases and J 1 base, with 12 bases left between them. The CDR3 is 15 amino acids. The germline V gene has CDR1 SGDLS and CDR2 YYNGEE. Here the CDR3 DNA reads TGTGCCAGCAGCGTCGAGGGGTCGGAGAACACTGAAGCTTTCTTT. Its protein is CASSVEGSENTEAFF.

The V and J genes are TRBV5-8 and TRBJ1-5, with D unresolved. CDR1 is SGHTS and CDR2 is YDEGEE in the germline V gene. Trimming stripped 2 bases from V and 0 bases from J, with 9 bases between. CDR3 size: 15 residues. The CDR3 nucleotides read TGTGCCAGCAGCTTTTACGGAAATAGCAATCAGCCCCAGCATTTT. Its protein is CASSFYGNSNQPQHF.

The chain uses TRBV7-6 and TRBJ2-7; D is possibly TRBD1 (5 bases). The V and J ends lost 1 base and 2 bases respectively, with 9 bases between them. The CDR3 contains 14 residues. The germline V gene has CDR1 SGHVS and CDR2 FNYEAQ. DNA for the CDR3: TGTGCCAGCAGCTTAGAGGCAGGGACCTACGAGCAGTACTTC. Amino acids: CASSLEAGTYEQYF.

Comments on this clone: This probably arose from a read error, given a far larger clone one base away. At the DNA level, this CDR3 is encoded by other sequences in the same sample as well. The chain recombines TRBV30 with TRBJ1-5; tentatively, D is TRBD1 (6 bases). Germline V CDR1 and CDR2: GTSNPN, SVGIG (reference sequence). The CDR3 loop spans 16 amino acids. The CDR3 DNA sequence: TGTGCCTGGAGTGTAGGGGGTGACTATAGCAATCAGCCCCAGCACTTT. It yields the protein CAWSVGGDYSNQPQHF.

The sample holds many counts of this clone. The chain links TRBV4-2 to TRBJ1-5; D remains ambiguous. CDR1 LGHNA and CDR2 YNFKEQ come from the germline V gene. V was shortened by 4 bases and J by 2 bases, with 18 bases between the two germline ends. The CDR3 contains 17 residues. CDR3 in amino acids: CASSPNFLIGGNQPQHF. CDR3 in DNA: TGTGCCAGCAGCCCCAACTTTCTTATTGGGGGCAATCAGCCCCAGCATTTT.

The rearrangement uses TRBV5-1 and TRBJ2-7; tentative D call: TRBD2 (5 bases). Germline loops: CDR1 SGHRS, CDR2 YFSETQ. Deletions cut 0 bases from V and 10 bases from J, with 17 bases between. This CDR3 is built from 14 residues. This CDR3 reads CASSLAGYASFQYF. CDR3 sequence (DNA): TGCGCCAGCAGCTTGGCGGGGTACGCTAGCTTCCAGTACTTC.

The chain combines TRBV7-2 with TRBJ2-3; D is unresolved. This CDR3 contains 11 residues. Trimming removed 3 bases at V and 6 bases at J, with 4 bases between. Germline CDR1 is SGHTA and CDR2 is FQGNSA. The CDR3 loop reads CASSFRDTQYF. CDR3 nucleotides: TGTGCCAGCAGCTTCCGGGATACGCAGTATTTT.

The rearrangement links TRBV5-1 to TRBJ2-2, with 9 bases fitting TRBD1. Germline loops: CDR1 SGHRS, CDR2 YFSETQ. J gave up 6 bases and V 2 bases, and 8 bases lay outside the gene matches. The CDR3 runs to 16 residues. The CDR3 DNA follows: TGCGCCAGCAGCTTCCAAACCGGGACAGGGTCCGGGGAGCTGTTTTTT. Its translation: CASSFQTGTGSGELFF.

The sample holds one count of this clone. The rearrangement uses TRBV4-1 and TRBJ1-1, with 9 bases identical to TRBD1. With 6 bases clipped from V and 5 bases from J, the junction kept 13 bases outside the gene matches. The CDR3 contains 16 residues. The germline V gene encodes CDR1 MGHRA and CDR2 YSYEKL. CDR3 loop: CASRGPRGQGRTEAFF. CDR3 bases: TGCGCCAGCAGAGGGCCCAGAGGACAGGGGAGGACTGAAGCTTTCTTT.

The J gene is TRBJ1-2, the V gene TRBV5-6, with 7 bases aligning to TRBD1. Trimming at V came to 1 base and at J to 10 bases, leaving 10 bases not matched to a gene. The CDR3 has 14 residues. CDR1 and CDR2 from the germline V gene are SGHDT and YYEEEE. The CDR3 sequence: CASSLKGAPGVYTF. In DNA, the CDR3 is TGTGCCAGCAGCTTGAAGGGGGCGCCGGGAGTCTACACCTTC.

This chain joins TRBV30 and TRBJ2-7; D is undetermined. The ends were cut back, 1 base at V and 9 bases at J, with 10 bases in the middle. Germline values: CDR1 GTSNPN, CDR2 SVGIG (reference sequence). This CDR3 comprises 11 residues. Written as DNA, the CDR3 is TGTGCCTGGAGTGAGACTTCTGGGCAGTACTTC. Its translation: CAWSETSGQYF.

For this clone: A far larger clone is one base from this, pointing to a likely read error. Other DNA sequences of this sample code for an identical CDR3. This chain links TRBV5-1 with TRBJ1-2; 7 nucleotides line up with TRBD1. CDR3 length: 14 residues. The J segment lost 2 bases and the V segment lost 4 bases, leaving 5 bases of the junction unmatched. Germline CDR1 is SGHRS and CDR2 is YFSETQ. The CDR3 loop reads CASSPRDRNYGYTF. Written as DNA, the CDR3 is TGCGCCAGCAGCCCACGGGACAGAAACTATGGCTACACCTTC.

The chain couples TRBV28 to TRBJ1-2; D remains unclear. Germline V gene sequence: CDR1 MDHEN, CDR2 SYDVKM. The CDR3 covers 13 residues. V dropped 10 bases and J dropped 4 bases, with 16 bases sitting between them. CDR3 DNA: TGTGCCATCTCCTCGGGGAGCCCCTATGGCTACACCTTC. It specifies CAISSGSPYGYTF.

As to this clone: A far larger clone is only one base removed, so a read error is likely. Other nucleotide sequences in the sample specify the same CDR3. The chain employs TRBV6-5 and TRBJ1-1; the match to TRBD1 covers 7 bases. Germline values: CDR1 MNHEY, CDR2 SVGAGI. This CDR3 comprises 12 residues. CDR3 sequence reads: CASSTGETEALF. The CDR3 nucleotides read TGTGCCAGCAGTACAGGGGAGACTGAAGCTTTATTT.

The chain links TRBV5-1 to TRBJ1-1; 8 bases match TRBD1. From germline, CDR1 is SGHRS and CDR2 YFSETQ. Trimming at V came to 3 bases and at J to 1 base, leaving 8 bases not matched to a gene. The CDR3 sequence is 16 residues long. The CDR3: CASSYLGTGGNTEAFF. The CDR3 DNA sequence: TGCGCCAGCAGCTACCTAGGGACAGGAGGGAACACTGAAGCTTTCTTT.

The CDR3 DNA follows: TGTGCCAGTGTAGGGCAGGGCACAGATACGCAGTATTTT. Encoded protein: CASVGQGTDTQYF. This rearrangement joins TRBV28 to TRBJ2-3; D gene unclear. Trimming cost V 9 bases and J 1 base, with 11 bases left between them. The CDR3 consists of 13 residues. CDR1 and CDR2 (germline): MDHEN, SYDVKM. The whole variable domain, filled in from reference TRBV28 and TRBJ2-3, reads DVKVTQSSRYLVKRTGEKVFLECVQDMDHENMFWYRQDPGLGLRLIYFSYDVKMKEKGDIPEGYSVSREKKERFSLILESASTNQTSMYLCASVGQGTDTQYFGPGTRLTVL.

In this sample, this clone turned up once. The chain recombines TRBV5-4 with TRBJ1-2; D is ambiguous. CDR1 and CDR2 (germline): SGHNT, YYREEE (reference sequence). V was clipped by 0 bases and J by 4 bases, with 4 bases between them. The CDR3 has 12 amino acids. The CDR3 is CASSLVGYGYTF. The CDR3 DNA is TGTGCCAGCAGCTTGGTCGGCTATGGCTACACCTTC.

A note on this clone: One base separates it from a far larger clone, so it is likely a read error. The chain is built from TRBV5-5 and TRBJ2-7; either TRBD1 or TRBD2 may supply D (5 bases each). The CDR3 is 12 residues long. Germline assignment: CDR1 SGHKS and CDR2 YYEKEE (reference sequence). Here the CDR3 reads CASSRHEGERYF. The CDR3 region has the DNA TGTGCCAGCAGCCGACATGAAGGGGAGCGGTACTTC.

Comment on this clone: This sequence is one base from a far larger clone and is likely a read error. The chain uses TRBV7-9 and TRBJ2-1; 9 bases are shared with TRBD2. V gave up 8 bases and J gave up 6 bases; unmatched junction bases: 5. The CDR3 runs to 13 residues. Germline CDR1 and CDR2: SEHNR and FQNEAQ (reference sequence). CDR3 DNA sequence: TGTGCCAGCGGCTCGGGACTAGCCAATGAGCAGTTCTTC. As protein: CASGSGLANEQFF.

This chain joins TRBV7-8 and TRBJ2-1, with 12 nucleotides matching TRBD1. The V segment lost 3 bases and the J segment 8 bases; nucleotides outside the gene matches: 5. CDR3 length: 15 amino acids. The germline V gene encodes CDR1 SGHVS and CDR2 FQNEAQ. In DNA, the CDR3 is TGTGCCAGCAGCTTGGGACAGGGGGCGTACTATGAGCAGTTCTTC. This codes for CASSLGQGAYYEQFF.

J is TRBJ1-5 and V is TRBV27; no firm D call. Germline CDR1 and CDR2: MNHEY and SMNVEV (reference sequence). CDR3 length equals 14 residues. The V gene lost 3 bases and the J gene lost 1 base, with 7 bases spanning the gap. CDR3 residues: CASSFRHSNQPQHF. The CDR3 DNA sequence: TGTGCCAGCAGTTTTAGACACAGCAATCAGCCCCAGCATTTT.

A word on this clone: Given a much more abundant clone one base away, this may be a read error. The same CDR3 can be traced to other DNA sequences in this sample. The chain carries TRBV5-1 and TRBJ1-1; D not certain. V was trimmed by 0 bases and J by 2 bases, leaving 5 bases between them. The CDR3 sequence is 13 residues long. CDR1 is SGHRS and CDR2 is YFSETQ in the germline V gene. This chain's CDR3 is CASSLETNTEAFF. CDR3 DNA: TGCGCCAGCAGCTTGGAGACAAACACTGAAGCTTTCTTT.

This sequence joins TRBV27 and TRBJ2-3; TRBD2 matches 10 bases. Trimming cost V 7 bases and J 5 bases; bases outside gene matches: 9. The germline gives CDR1 MNHEY, CDR2 SMNVEV (reference sequence). This CDR3 contains 15 residues. CDR3 nucleotide sequence: TGTGCCAGCATCAAAGCGGGAGGGCATGGAGATACGCAGTATTTT. It yields the protein CASIKAGGHGDTQYF.